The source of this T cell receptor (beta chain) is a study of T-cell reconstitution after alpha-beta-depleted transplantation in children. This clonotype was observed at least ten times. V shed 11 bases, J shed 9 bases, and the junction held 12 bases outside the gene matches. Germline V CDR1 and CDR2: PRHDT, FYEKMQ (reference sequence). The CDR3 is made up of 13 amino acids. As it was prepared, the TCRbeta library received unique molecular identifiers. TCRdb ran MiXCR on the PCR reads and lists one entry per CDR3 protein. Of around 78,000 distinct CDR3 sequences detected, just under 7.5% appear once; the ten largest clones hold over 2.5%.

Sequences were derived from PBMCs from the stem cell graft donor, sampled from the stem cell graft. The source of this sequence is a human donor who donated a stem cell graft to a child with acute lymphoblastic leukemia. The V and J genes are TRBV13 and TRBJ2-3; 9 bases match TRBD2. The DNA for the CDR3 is TGTGCCTGCAAGGGGCGGGGGGGCCACACGCAGTATTTT. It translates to CACKGRGGHTQYF.